These T cell receptor beta chains were read from a single sample in a study of tumor and adjacent non-tumor tissue in lung cancer. TCRdb used MiXCR to reprocess the multiplex PCR reads, holding one entry per CDR3 protein. The data show 75,000 to 80,000 distinct CDR3 sequences, 75% to 90% seen once. Sequenced: lung tumor tissue. Receptors originate from a woman aged 50 to 60 with non-small cell lung cancer. Both conserved end residues are part of each CDR3. Fields, in order: CDR3 length, D gene, clone size, J gene, V gene, CDR3 DNA, CDR3 protein. A D gene is named only where the DNA matches it firmly. Rows may omit the clone size; those that give it use once, few, many or a size class.

12,NA,NA,TRBJ2-1,TRBV14,TGTGCCAGCAGCCAAGGTGGGCAAGCGCAGTTCTTC,CASSQGGQAQFF
13,NA,few,TRBJ2-1,TRBV11-3,TGTGGCAGCTCCCAAAATCCCTACAATGTGCAGTTCTTC,CGSSQNPYNVQFF
15,NA,NA,TRBJ2-7,TRBV20-1,TGCAATGCTAGAGGTCTCAGGGACGCCTCCCTCGAGCAGTACTTC,CNARGLRDASLEQYF
14,TRBD2,NA,TRBJ2-1,TRBV20-1,TGCAGTGCTATAGCGGGAGAGCTCGGGAATATGCAGTTCTTC,CSAIAGELGNMQFF
15,NA,once,TRBJ1-2,TRBV7-2,TGTGCCATCAGTTCGTCCCGGGCGGGGCCATTATGCTACACCTTC,CAISSSRAGPLCYTF
14,NA,NA,TRBJ2-5,TRBV20-1,TGCAGTGCTTCAGGAGGAGGTTTAAGAGAGACCCAGTACTTC,CSASGGGLRETQYF
15,NA,few,TRBJ2-2,TRBV6-5,TGTGCCAGCAGCCCCGACAAGGGGCGCACCGGGGAACTGTTTTTT,CASSPDKGRTGELFF
13,NA,NA,TRBJ2-7,TRBV24-1,TGTACCACCACTGAGCCGGGACACTACGAGCAGTACTTC,CTTTEPGHYEQYF
16,NA,NA,TRBJ2-2,TRBV4-2,TGTGCCAGCAGCCAAGAATGGATGGAGAACACTGGGGAGTTGTTTTTT,CASSQEWMENTGELFF
16,NA,NA,TRBJ2-7,TRBV4-3,TGCGCCAGCAGCCCCATACTAACGAGAGGGGTTGGGGAGCAGTACTTC,CASSPILTRGVGEQYF
14,NA,few,TRBJ2-5,TRBV4-3,TGCGCCAGCAGCCTAGACCAGGGGTGGGAGACCCAGTATTTC,CASSLDQGWETQYF
16,TRBD2,NA,TRBJ2-3,TRBV11-2,TGTGCCAACAGCTTACGGGGGGGAGGCTCCACAAATACGCAGTATTTT,CANSLRGGGSTNTQYF
12,NA,NA,TRBJ2-7,TRBV28,TGTGCCAGCAGCAGCCAGCCCTTTGAGCAGTACTTC,CASSSQPFEQYF
13,NA,NA,TRBJ2-5,TRBV20-1,TGCAGAGCTAGACCGTCCGGGGAAGAGACTCAGTACTTC,CRARPSGEETQYF
15,TRBD2,NA,TRBJ2-3,TRBV28,TGTGCCAGCAGTCCCCCTAGCGGACTCACATATACGCAGTGTTTT,CASSPPSGLTYTQCF
14,NA,NA,TRBJ2-2,TRBV30,TGTGCCTGGACAAGGGGAATGGGGGCCGGGGAGCTGTCTTTT,CAWTRGMGAGELSF
13,NA,once,TRBJ2-1,TRBV4-3,TGCGCCAGAAGCCACCCTTGGAGCAATGAACAGTTCTTC,CARSHPWSNEQFF
16,NA,NA,TRBJ2-1,TRBV11-2,TGTGCCAGCGGTCGGATGATACTAACGGGGGACAATGAGCAGTTCTTC,CASGRMILTGDNEQFF
14,NA,once,TRBJ2-5,TRBV5-5,TGTGCCAGCAGCTTGTTGGCTATTCAAGAGACACAGTACTTC,CASSLLAIQETQYF
13,NA,NA,TRBJ2-1,TRBV6-6,TGTGCCAGCAGTTGGTGTGGGGTGACTGAGCAGTTCTTC,CASSWCGVTEQFF
17,TRBD2,NA,TRBJ2-3,TRBV10-3,TGTGGCACTGCCCGGGGGCTAGCGGGAGTCGAGGCGGATACGCAGTATTTT,CGTARGLAGVEADTQYF
13,NA,NA,TRBJ2-3,TRBV20-1,TGCAGTGCATCCCTGGGACCGGGAGATACGCAGTATTTT,CSASLGPGDTQYF